These 24 T cell receptor beta chains originate from one sample sequenced in a study of blood T cell repertoires in COVID-19. The data were produced by immunoSEQ multiplex PCR, yet TCRdb's version contains in-frame clones alone and is incomplete. The sample holds about 100,000 clones, about 76% seen once. Specimen: peripheral blood. These receptors originate from a human donor in a cohort sampled during active COVID-19.

The chain is built from TRBV5-5 and TRBJ2-1; 8 positions agree with TRBD2. CDR3 length: 13 residues. Germline values: CDR1 SGHKS, CDR2 YYEKEE (reference sequence). The trim removed 2 bases at V and 8 bases at J, leaving 3 bases unmatched. CDR3 nucleotides: TGTGCCAGCAGCTTAGCGGGAGTAGATGAGCAGTTCTTC. Its translation: CASSLAGVDEQFF.

The chain has TRBV28 and TRBJ1-2, with D perhaps matching TRBD1 (5 bases). Germline CDR1 MDHEN, CDR2 SYDVKM. Deletions cut 3 bases from V and 7 bases from J, with 21 bases between. The CDR3 spans 16 residues. CDR3 bases: TGTGCCAGCAGTTTTGCGGACACTGCTAACTATGGTGGCTACACCTTC. Translation: CASSFADTANYGGYTF.

V gene TRBV6-1 combines with J gene TRBJ2-1; 7 bases align to TRBD1. The CDR3 covers 18 residues. The trim removed 3 bases at V and 7 bases at J, leaving 18 bases unmatched. Germline loops: CDR1 MNHNS, CDR2 SASEGT. DNA for the CDR3: TGTGCCAGCAGTGAGCAGGCCCCCGAGGACAGGAGAATGAATGAGCAGTTCTTC. Its translation is CASSEQAPEDRRMNEQFF.

The chain combines TRBV7-9 with TRBJ2-5; 9 positions agree with TRBD1. This CDR3 contains 14 residues. V trimming: 5 bases; J trimming: 4 bases; junction bases outside the gene matches: 5. CDR1 is SEHNR and CDR2 is FQNEAQ in the germline V gene (reference sequence). CDR3 sequence: CASSPGTGTETQYF. The CDR3, as DNA: TGTGCCAGCAGCCCCGGGACAGGGACAGAGACCCAGTACTTC.

This clone showed up just a few times. The rearrangement uses TRBV5-4 and TRBJ1-2, with D uncertain. The CDR3 is 15 residues long. Deletions cut 3 bases from V and 4 bases from J, with 16 bases between. Germline assignment: CDR1 SGHNT and CDR2 YYREEE (reference sequence). In DNA, the CDR3 is TGTGCCAGCAGCTCCCCCTCCCCCGGTGCCTATGGCTACACCTTC. Protein product: CASSSPSPGAYGYTF.

The chain employs TRBV3-1 (or the pseudogene TRBV3-2) and TRBJ2-5; 7 nucleotides align to TRBD1. The V gene's germline CDR1 is LGHDT and CDR2 YNNKEL (reference sequence). Trimming at V came to 0 bases and at J to 13 bases, leaving 8 bases not matched to a gene. This CDR3 contains 13 residues. DNA for the CDR3: TGTGCCAGCAGCCAAGATAGAGGGGACAGAAGGTACTTC. Its translation is CASSQDRGDRRYF.

This chain uses TRBV4-2 with TRBJ2-5, with 10 bases identical to TRBD2. The V gene's germline CDR1 is LGHNA and CDR2 YNFKEQ. This CDR3 has 15 residues. Trimming took 0 bases from V and 4 from J; bases not matched to a gene: 2. The CDR3 DNA reads TGTGCCAGCAGCCAAGAATGGACTAGCGGAGAGACCCAGTACTTC. This translates into CASSQEWTSGETQYF.

This clone was counted only a few times. The chain links TRBV2 to TRBJ1-3, with TRBD1 matching over 8 bases. Germline V gives CDR1 SNHLY, CDR2 FYNNEI. The CDR3 contains 15 residues. Losses at the gene ends were 3 bases for V and 2 bases for J; bases not matched to a gene: 3. In nucleotides, the CDR3 is TGTGCCAGCAGTGAGCTGGACAGGGCTGGAAACACCATATATTTT. Residues: CASSELDRAGNTIYF.

There are a few counts of this clone. The DNA of the CDR3 is TGTGCCAGCAGCGTCCCCCCGGAAGGGGGAGTCGAGACCCAGTACTTC. Amino acids: CASSVPPEGGVETQYF. The J gene is TRBJ2-5, the V gene TRBV9, with D maybe TRBD1 (6 bases). CDR1 is SGDLS, CDR2 YYNGEE, per germline. Deletions cut 2 bases from V and 5 bases from J, with 19 bases between. The CDR3 contains 16 residues. Filled out from reference TRBV9 and TRBJ2-5, the complete variable domain reads DSGVTQTPKHLITATGQRVTLRCSPRSGDLSVYWYQQSLDQGLQFLIQYYNGEERAKGNILERFSAQQFPDLHSELNLSSLELGDSALYFCASSVPPEGGVETQYFGPGTRLLVL.

The CDR3 nucleotides are TGTGCCAGCAGCCGGGGACTTTCACTGTGGGAGCAGTACTTC. Its protein product is CASSRGLSLWEQYF. J is TRBJ2-7 and V is TRBV9; D is perhaps TRBD2 (6 bases). CDR3 length: 14 residues. Trimming took 4 bases from V and 7 from J, leaving 18 bases between them. Germline V gene data show CDR1 as SGDLS and CDR2 as YYNGEE.

This sequence joins TRBV11-1 and TRBJ1-1; D gene ambiguous. Germline V gene sequence: CDR1 SGHAT, CDR2 FQDESV (reference sequence). The V end was cut by 5 bases, the J end by 1 base, with 17 bases between. The CDR3 runs to 16 residues. The DNA of the CDR3 is TGTGCCAGCAGCCCCCGGTTATCCAATTCGAACACTGAAGCTTTCTTT. Its protein product is CASSPRLSNSNTEAFF. The whole variable domain, filled in from reference TRBV11-1 and TRBJ1-1, reads EAEVAQSPRYKITEKSQAVAFWCDPISGHATLYWYRQILGQGPELLVQFQDESVVDDSQLPKDRFSAERLKGVDSTLKIQPAELGDSAMYLCASSPRLSNSNTEAFFGQGTRLTVV.

This clone was seen a handful of times. The chain has TRBV4-2 and TRBJ2-1; possible D gene TRBD2, 5 bases. Germline values: CDR1 LGHNA, CDR2 YNFKEQ. With 4 bases removed from V and 0 bases from J, the gap between germline ends came to 10 bases. CDR3 size: 15 residues. CDR3 DNA: TGTGCCAGCAGCCCGAGCCTAGCCTCCTACAATGAGCAGTTCTTC. Translated, it gives CASSPSLASYNEQFF.

The J gene is TRBJ2-2, the V gene TRBV18, with D possibly matching TRBD2 (5 bases). The V gene lost 3 bases and the J gene lost 0 bases, with 14 bases spanning the gap. CDR3 size: 17 residues. Germline V gene sequence: CDR1 KGHSH, CDR2 LQKENI. The CDR3 reads CASSPFGTGTNTGELFF. The CDR3 region has the DNA TGTGCCAGCTCACCCTTCGGTACGGGAACGAACACCGGGGAGCTGTTTTTT.

J is TRBJ1-6 and V is TRBV28, with D possibly TRBD1 on 6 matching bases. The CDR3 consists of 17 residues. From germline, CDR1 is MDHEN and CDR2 SYDVKM. With 4 bases removed from V and 9 bases from J, the gap between germline ends came to 22 bases. CDR3 in amino acids: CASSYSREGGRGSPLHF. The CDR3 nucleotides are TGTGCCAGCAGTTATTCCAGGGAGGGGGGAAGGGGTTCACCCCTCCACTTT.

This clone ranks as large. The J gene is TRBJ2-7, the V gene TRBV2; D not certain. Germline V gene sequence: CDR1 SNHLY, CDR2 FYNNEI. Trimming stripped 7 bases from V and 3 bases from J, with 16 bases between. The CDR3 runs to 14 residues. CDR3 protein: CASTDALRSYEQYF. CDR3 in DNA: TGTGCCAGCACTGATGCCCTAAGGAGCTACGAGCAGTACTTC.

The chain couples TRBV19 to TRBJ2-2, with TRBD2 identical over 11 bases. Germline CDR1 is LNHDA and CDR2 is SQIVND (reference sequence). The CDR3 totals 18 residues. V was clipped by 5 bases and J by 3 bases; unmatched bases: 11. The CDR3 sequence is CASSPLWASGRYTGELFF. CDR3 bases: TGTGCCAGTAGTCCCCTTTGGGCTAGCGGGAGGTACACCGGGGAGCTGTTTTTT.

The chain employs TRBV27 and TRBJ1-1, with unresolved D. Germline V gene data show CDR1 as MNHEY and CDR2 as SMNVEV (reference sequence). The V and J ends lost 2 bases and 5 bases respectively, with 9 bases between them. The CDR3 is made up of 13 amino acids. CDR3 in amino acids: CASSLRVETEAFF. In nucleotides, the CDR3 is TGTGCCAGCAGTTTACGGGTGGAGACTGAAGCTTTCTTT.

This clone was observed many times. Here the CDR3 reads CASSLAEGIMNTEAFF. The CDR3 region has the DNA TGCGCCAGCAGCTTGGCGGAGGGGATAATGAACACTGAAGCTTTCTTT. The rearrangement joins TRBV5-1 to TRBJ1-1; a weak D match, TRBD1 (5 bases). This CDR3 is 16 amino acids long. V lost 0 bases and J 0 bases, leaving 12 bases between the germline ends. CDR1 and CDR2 from the germline V gene are SGHRS and YFSETQ.

This chain connects TRBV5-3 to TRBJ1-2, with 11 bases that match TRBD1. TRBV5-3 is an ORF; its function is uncertain. Trimming at V came to 2 bases and at J to 5 bases, leaving 5 bases not matched to a gene. The CDR3 totals 15 residues. DNA for the CDR3: TGTGCCAGAAGCTTCTGGACAGGGGGCTATTATGGCTACACCTTC. This codes for CARSFWTGGYYGYTF.

This clone was seen at least ten times. The chain employs TRBV19 and TRBJ1-2; tentative D call: TRBD1 (6 bases). Trimming shortened V by 6 bases and J by 7 bases, and 12 bases separated the two germline ends. The CDR3 covers 12 residues. The germline V gene encodes CDR1 LNHDA and CDR2 SQIVND (reference sequence). The CDR3 sequence: CASSGRGVGYTF. Written as DNA, the CDR3 is TGTGCCAGTAGCGGCAGGGGAGTTGGCTACACCTTC.

The CDR3 protein is CASSEAGPFLPLHF. DNA for the CDR3: TGTGCCAGCAGTGAAGCGGGCCCTTTTCTACCCCTCCACTTT. The chain carries TRBV6-1 and TRBJ1-6; the D is unclear. Germline assignment: CDR1 MNHNS and CDR2 SASEGT. V gave up 0 bases and J gave up 12 bases, with 12 bases separating them. The CDR3 has 14 amino acids.

The V call is TRBV7-2, the J call TRBJ2-7, with D perhaps matching TRBD2 (5 bases). The CDR3 extends over 16 amino acids. From germline, CDR1 is SGHTA and CDR2 FQGNSA. Trimming pared 2 bases from V and 3 bases from J, leaving 17 bases between. The CDR3 nucleotides read TGTGCCAGCAGCTTACTGGGCGGGCCAAGGAGCTACGAGCAGTACTTC. Translating gives CASSLLGGPRSYEQYF.

For this clone: The sample contains more than one DNA sequence encoding this CDR3. This chain joins TRBV7-2 and TRBJ2-2; D gene uncertain. This CDR3 has 14 residues. CDR1 is SGHTA and CDR2 is FQGNSA in the germline V gene. V lost 1 base and J 1 base, leaving 4 bases between the germline ends. CDR3 coding DNA: TGTGCCAGCAGCTTAGGGAGGAACACCGGGGAGCTGTTTTTT. Its translation: CASSLGRNTGELFF. Drawing the rest from reference TRBV7-2 and TRBJ2-2, the complete variable domain is GAGVSQSPSNKVTEKGKDVELRCDPISGHTALYWYRQSLGQGLEFLIYFQGNSAPDKSGLPSDRFSAERTGGSVSTLTIQRTQQEDSAVYLCASSLGRNTGELFFGEGSRLTVL.

This clone was recorded only once. The rearrangement uses TRBV18 and TRBJ1-1, with no clear D. CDR1 is KGHSH and CDR2 is LQKENI in the germline V gene. The CDR3 runs to 14 residues. Between the trimmed V and J ends, which lost 2 bases and 9 bases, there was a span of 16 bases. The CDR3 protein is CASSPGEVEEKAFF. The CDR3, as DNA: TGTGCCAGCTCACCAGGGGAGGTGGAGGAAAAAGCTTTCTTT.